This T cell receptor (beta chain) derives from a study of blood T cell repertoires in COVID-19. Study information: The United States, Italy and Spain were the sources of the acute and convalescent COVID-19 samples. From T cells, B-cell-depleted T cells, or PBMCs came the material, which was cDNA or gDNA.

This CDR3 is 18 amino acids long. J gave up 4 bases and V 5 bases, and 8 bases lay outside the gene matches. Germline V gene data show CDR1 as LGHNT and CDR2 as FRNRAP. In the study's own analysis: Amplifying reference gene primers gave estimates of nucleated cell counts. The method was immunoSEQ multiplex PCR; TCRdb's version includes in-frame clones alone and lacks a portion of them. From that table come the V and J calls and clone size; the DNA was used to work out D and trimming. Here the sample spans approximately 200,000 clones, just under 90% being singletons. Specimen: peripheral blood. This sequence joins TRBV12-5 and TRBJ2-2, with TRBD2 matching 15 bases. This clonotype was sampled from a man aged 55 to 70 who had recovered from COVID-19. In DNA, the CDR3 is TGTGCTAGTGGTCTCGGACTAGCGGGGGGGCCGGGCACCGGGGAGCTGTTTTTT. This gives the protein CASGLGLAGGPGTGELFF.